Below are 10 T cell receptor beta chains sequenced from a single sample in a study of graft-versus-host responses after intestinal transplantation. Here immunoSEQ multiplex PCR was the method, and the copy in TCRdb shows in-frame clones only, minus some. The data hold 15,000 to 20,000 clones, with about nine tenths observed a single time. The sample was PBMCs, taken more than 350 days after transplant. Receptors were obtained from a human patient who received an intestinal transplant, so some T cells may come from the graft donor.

The CDR3 spells CASSLSAGRHEQYF. CDR3 DNA sequence: TGTGCCAGCAGTCTCTCCGCAGGACGTCACGAGCAGTACTTC. V gene TRBV27 combines with J gene TRBJ2-5, with D hard to call. The tail of the sequence fits TRBJ2-7 better, so the J call may be wrong. The CDR3 is made up of 14 amino acids. Germline V gene sequence: CDR1 MNHEY, CDR2 SMNVEV (reference sequence).

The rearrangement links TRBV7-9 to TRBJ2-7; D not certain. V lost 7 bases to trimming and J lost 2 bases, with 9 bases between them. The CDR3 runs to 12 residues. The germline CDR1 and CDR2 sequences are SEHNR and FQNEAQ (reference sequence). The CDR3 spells CASNPGPYEQYF. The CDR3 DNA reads TGTGCCAGCAATCCCGGGCCCTACGAGCAGTACTTC.

In nucleotides, the CDR3 is TGTGCCAGCAGCTTGGCGACAGGGGGAAAGAACAATGAGCAGTTCTTC. It is translated as CASSLATGGKNNEQFF. V gene TRBV5-7 combines with J gene TRBJ2-1; 9 bases fit TRBD1. TRBV5-7 is known as an ORF, though its function is uncertain. This CDR3 region has 16 residues. V lost 0 bases to trimming and J lost 5 bases; unmatched junction nucleotides: 6.

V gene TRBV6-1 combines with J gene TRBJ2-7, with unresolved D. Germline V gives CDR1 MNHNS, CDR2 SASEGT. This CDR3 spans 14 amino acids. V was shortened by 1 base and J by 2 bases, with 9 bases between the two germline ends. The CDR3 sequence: CASSEGAGPYEQYF. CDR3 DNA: TGTGCCAGCAGTGAAGGGGCAGGTCCCTACGAGCAGTACTTC.

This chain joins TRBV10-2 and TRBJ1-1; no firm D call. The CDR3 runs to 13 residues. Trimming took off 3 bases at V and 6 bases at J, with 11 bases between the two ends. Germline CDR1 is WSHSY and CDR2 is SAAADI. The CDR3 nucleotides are TGCGCCAGCAGTGAAGGGATTGACGCTGAAGCTTTCTTT. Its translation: CASSEGIDAEAFF.

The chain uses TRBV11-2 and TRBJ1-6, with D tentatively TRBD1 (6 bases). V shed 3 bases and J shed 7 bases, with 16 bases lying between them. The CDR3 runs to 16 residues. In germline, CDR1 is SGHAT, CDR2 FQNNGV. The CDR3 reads CASSFHGQTTNSPLHF. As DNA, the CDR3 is TGTGCCAGCAGCTTTCACGGACAGACGACGAATTCACCCCTCCACTTT.

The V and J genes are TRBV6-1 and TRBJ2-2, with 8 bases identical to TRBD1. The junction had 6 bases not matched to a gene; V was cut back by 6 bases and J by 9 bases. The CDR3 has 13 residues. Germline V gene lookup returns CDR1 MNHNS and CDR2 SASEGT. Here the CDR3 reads CASRTGVQRELFF. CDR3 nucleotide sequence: TGTGCCAGCAGGACAGGGGTACAAAGGGAGCTGTTTTTT.

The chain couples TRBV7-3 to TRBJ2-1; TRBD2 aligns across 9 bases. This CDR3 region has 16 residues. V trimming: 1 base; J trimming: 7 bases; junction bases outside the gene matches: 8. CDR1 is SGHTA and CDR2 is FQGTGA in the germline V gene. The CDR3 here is CASSLNRGSGRNEQFF. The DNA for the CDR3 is TGTGCCAGCAGCTTAAACCGCGGTAGCGGGAGAAATGAGCAGTTCTTC. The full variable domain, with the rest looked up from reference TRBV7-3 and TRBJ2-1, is GAGVSQTPSNKVTEKGKYVELRCDPISGHTALYWYRQSLGQGPEFLIYFQGTGAADDSGLPNDRFFAVRPEGSVSTLKIQRTERGDSAVYLCASSLNRGSGRNEQFFGPGTRLTVL.

For the CDR3, the DNA is TGCGCCAGCAGCCCGACCCGGACAGGGGACGAAAAACTGTTTTTT. This codes for CASSPTRTGDEKLFF. The chain combines TRBV5-1 with TRBJ1-4, with 9 bases fitting TRBD1. The germline gives CDR1 SGHRS, CDR2 YFSETQ. V was pared by 4 bases and J by 8 bases, with 9 bases of the junction left unmatched. The CDR3 has 15 amino acids.

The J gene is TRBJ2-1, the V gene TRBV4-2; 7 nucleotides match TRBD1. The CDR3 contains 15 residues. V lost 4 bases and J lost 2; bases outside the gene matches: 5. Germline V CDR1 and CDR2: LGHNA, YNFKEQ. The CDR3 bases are TGTGCCAGCAGCCCGGGGACAGCAACCTACAATGAGCAGTTCTTC. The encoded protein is CASSPGTATYNEQFF.